Below, one T cell receptor (beta chain) is given with its context. This CDR3 is 15 amino acids long. V was shortened by 4 bases and J by 0 bases, with 13 bases between the two germline ends. CDR1 and CDR2 from the germline V gene are SGHRS and YFSETQ. These data come from a study of blood T cell repertoires in COVID-19. Here immunoSEQ multiplex PCR was the method, and the copy in TCRdb shows in-frame clones only, minus some. The table shows approximately 46,000 clones, with approximately 80% occurring only once. The sequenced material came from peripheral blood. This chain joins TRBV5-1 and TRBJ1-1; a weak D match, TRBD1 (5 bases). The TCR comes from a woman aged 60-75 years with acute or convalescent COVID-19. The CDR3 reads CASSGALDLNTEAFF. In DNA, the CDR3 is TGCGCCAGCAGCGGGGCTCTAGATCTGAACACTGAAGCTTTCTTT.